This note documents a single T cell receptor (beta chain) sequence. Antigen: not known. Sequencing templates came from extracted RNA that was reverse transcribed into cDNA. Clones were sequenced by immunoSEQ multiplex PCR, and TCRdb holds only the in-frame ones, with some missing. The sample holds some 150,000 clones, around 58% seen once. These data come from a study of CD8+ T cells in alopecia areata. Germline CDR1 and CDR2: LGHNA and YSLEER. The CDR3 runs 16 residues. The V segment lost 0 bases and the J segment 5 bases; nucleotides outside the gene matches: 6. Study outcomes and limitations: Lesional scalp exceeded normal scalp in clonality, especially in alopecia totalis/universalis.

This chain uses TRBV4-3 with TRBJ2-5; TRBD2 agrees at 10 bases. The sample here was CD4+ T cells sorted from blood, taken at week 0. The TCR sequence derives from a human donor with alopecia areata. CDR3 protein: CASSQELAGRMETQYF. CDR3 coding DNA: TGCGCCAGCAGCCAAGAACTAGCGGGGAGAATGGAGACCCAGTACTTC.